A single sample is the source of the 3 T cell receptor beta chains below, sequenced in a study of control samples from healthy donors and cancer patients. Sequenced by immunoSEQ multiplex PCR; TCRdb stores in-frame clones only, minus some. Here the sample spans about 130,000 clones, around 92% being singletons. Sequenced: PBMCs. The receptors come from a man at least 80 years old with head and neck cancer.

The CDR3 DNA reads TGCGCCAGCAGCCAAGAAGTAGTCTTAGATGAAAAACTGTTTTTT. This gives the protein CASSQEVVLDEKLFF. The chain joins TRBV4-1 to TRBJ1-4, with D unclear. This CDR3 has 15 residues. Germline CDR1 is MGHRA and CDR2 is YSYEKL. V shed 0 bases and J shed 6 bases, with 11 bases lying between them.

The CDR3 sequence: CASSLNLGGGEQYF. CDR3 DNA: TGCGCCAGCAGCTTAAATTTGGGGGGAGGCGAGCAGTACTTC. The chain combines TRBV5-1 with TRBJ2-7, with a weak D call TRBD2 (6 bases). CDR3 size: 14 residues. V lost 2 bases, J lost 6 bases, and 15 bases lay in between. The germline CDR1 and CDR2 sequences are SGHRS and YFSETQ.

The genes are TRBV21-1 and TRBJ1-2. TRBV21-1 is tagged as a pseudogene. This CDR3 contains 15 residues. The CDR3 nucleotides are TGTGCCAGCAGCAAAAGAAGGAGGATCTTTTATGGCTACACCTTC. As protein: CASSKRRRIFYGYTF.